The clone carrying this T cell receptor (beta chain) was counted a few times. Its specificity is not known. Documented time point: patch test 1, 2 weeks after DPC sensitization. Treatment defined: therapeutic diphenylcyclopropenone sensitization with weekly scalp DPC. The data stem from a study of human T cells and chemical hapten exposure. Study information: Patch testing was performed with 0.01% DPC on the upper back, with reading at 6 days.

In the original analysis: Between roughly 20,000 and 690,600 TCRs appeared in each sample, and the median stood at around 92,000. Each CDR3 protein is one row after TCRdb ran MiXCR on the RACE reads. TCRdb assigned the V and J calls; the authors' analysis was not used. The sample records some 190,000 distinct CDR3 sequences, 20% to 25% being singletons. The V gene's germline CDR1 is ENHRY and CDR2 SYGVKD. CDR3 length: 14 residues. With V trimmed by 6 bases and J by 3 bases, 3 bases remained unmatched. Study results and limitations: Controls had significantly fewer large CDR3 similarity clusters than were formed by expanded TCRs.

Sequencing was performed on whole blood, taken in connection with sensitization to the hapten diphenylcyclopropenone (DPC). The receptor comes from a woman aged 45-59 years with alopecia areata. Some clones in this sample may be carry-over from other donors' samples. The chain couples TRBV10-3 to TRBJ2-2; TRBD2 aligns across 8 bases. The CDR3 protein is CAIRAAGDTGELFF. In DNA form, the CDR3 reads TGTGCCATCAGGGCAGCGGGAGACACCGGGGAGCTGTTTTTT.